Shown below are 25 T cell receptor beta chains from a single sample sequenced in a study of cytomegalovirus exposure and HLA in healthy donors. It was with 60 Vbeta and 13 Jbeta primers that the PCR ran. Data came from immunoSEQ multiplex PCR; TCRdb stores just in-frame clones and leaves some out. The sample has tens of thousands of clones, 65% to 90% seen once. Sequenced material: PBMCs. The receptor set was obtained from a human donor in good health.

This chain connects TRBV11-1 to TRBJ2-5, with unresolved D. From germline, CDR1 is SGHAT and CDR2 FQDESV (reference sequence). Trimming stripped 2 bases from V and 4 bases from J, with 14 bases between. There are 15 residues in the CDR3. In DNA, the CDR3 is TGTGCCAGCAGCTTACGTGGGCCCACGAGAGAGACCCAGTACTTC. It encodes CASSLRGPTRETQYF.

This clone was counted only a few times. The CDR3 bases are TGTGCCAGCAGCTTCTCGAACACTGAAGCTTTCTTT. This codes for CASSFSNTEAFF. The rearrangement links TRBV7-9 to TRBJ1-1; the D is unclear. Germline CDR1 is SEHNR and CDR2 is FQNEAQ (reference sequence). The CDR3 covers 12 residues. Trimming cost V 3 bases and J 1 base, with 3 bases left between them. Supplemented by reference TRBV7-9 and TRBJ1-1, the full variable domain reads DTGVSQNPRHKITKRGQNVTFRCDPISEHNRLYWYRQTLGQGPEFLTYFQNEAQLEKSRLLSDRFSAERPKGSFSTLEIQRTEQGDSAMYLCASSFSNTEAFFGQGTRLTVV.

V gene TRBV7-2 combines with J gene TRBJ2-7; maybe TRBD2 (5 bases). The CDR3 runs to 13 residues. Germline-derived CDR1 and CDR2 are SGHTA and FQGNSA. V lost 5 bases, J lost 3 bases, and 11 bases lay in between. The DNA of the CDR3 is TGTGCCAGCAGCCGAGGACTCTACTACGAGCAGTACTTC. Protein product: CASSRGLYYEQYF. Supplemented by reference TRBV7-2 and TRBJ2-7, the full variable domain reads GAGVSQSPSNKVTEKGKDVELRCDPISGHTALYWYRQSLGQGLEFLIYFQGNSAPDKSGLPSDRFSAERTGGSVSTLTIQRTQQEDSAVYLCASSRGLYYEQYFGPGTRLTVT.

This chain joins TRBV5-6 and TRBJ2-2; tentatively, D is TRBD1 (6 bases). CDR1 is SGHDT and CDR2 is YYEEEE in the germline V gene. This CDR3 is built from 17 residues. Trimming pared 0 bases from V and 4 bases from J, leaving 16 bases between. DNA of the CDR3: TGTGCCAGCAGCTTGGGGGTTAGGGGGAAGACCACCGGGGAGCTGTTTTTT. Amino acid sequence: CASSLGVRGKTTGELFF.

Only one count was recorded for this clone. CDR3 protein: CASSGDSQETQYF. CDR3 DNA: TGTGCCAGCAGTGGGGACAGCCAAGAGACCCAGTACTTC. The rearrangement joins TRBV2 to TRBJ2-5, with TRBD1 matching over 7 bases. J lost 1 base, V lost 4 bases, and 0 bases had no gene match. Per the germline V gene, CDR1 is SNHLY and CDR2 is FYNNEI. There are 13 residues in the CDR3.

This chain links TRBV6-6 with TRBJ2-1, with TRBD2 identical over 11 bases. CDR3 length equals 16 residues. V trimming: 2 bases; J trimming: 7 bases; junction bases outside the gene matches: 7. CDR1 MNHNY and CDR2 SVGAGI come from the germline V gene (reference sequence). As DNA, the CDR3 is TGTGCCAGCAGTTACGGTTTAGCGGGGGGGATTAATGAGCAGTTCTTC. The encoded protein is CASSYGLAGGINEQFF.

V and J are TRBV28 and TRBJ1-2; D may be TRBD1 (5 bases). CDR1 MDHEN and CDR2 SYDVKM come from the germline V gene. This CDR3 spans 13 amino acids. V lost 5 bases and J lost 4, with 11 bases in between. The CDR3 bases are TGTGCCAGCAGTGAGACAGAATCCTATGGCTACACCTTC. It encodes CASSETESYGYTF.

This clone was counted only a few times. This chain links TRBV5-8 with TRBJ2-2; possibly TRBD1 for D (5 bases). V lost 1 base and J 2 bases, leaving 24 bases between the germline ends. CDR1 is SGHTS, CDR2 YDEGEE, per germline. This CDR3 has 20 residues. This chain's CDR3 is CASSLSGRAWNVANTGELFF. The CDR3 nucleotides are TGTGCCAGCAGCTTGTCGGGCAGGGCGTGGAATGTCGCTAACACCGGGGAGCTGTTTTTT. Drawing the rest from reference TRBV5-8 and TRBJ2-2, the complete variable domain is EAGVTQSPTHLIKTRGQQATLRCSPISGHTSVYWYQQALGLGLQFLLWYDEGEERNRGNFPPRFSGRQFPNYSSELNVNALELEDSALYLCASSLSGRAWNVANTGELFFGEGSRLTVL.

The chain has TRBV11-2 and TRBJ2-1, with D unclear. Germline CDR1 and CDR2: SGHAT and FQNNGV. The CDR3 sequence is 12 residues long. V lost 3 bases, J lost 9 bases, and 9 bases lay in between. This CDR3 reads CASSFRHGEQFF. In nucleotides, the CDR3 is TGTGCCAGCAGCTTCCGACACGGTGAGCAGTTCTTC.

The chain employs TRBV28 and TRBJ2-5, with a weak D call TRBD1 (6 bases). This CDR3 has 15 amino acids. Germline loops: CDR1 MDHEN, CDR2 SYDVKM. V lost 6 bases and J lost 1, with 15 bases in between. CDR3 protein: CASRQDRISQETQYF. In DNA form, the CDR3 reads TGTGCCAGCAGACAGGACAGAATCTCCCAAGAGACCCAGTACTTC.

The chain has TRBV7-6 and TRBJ2-7; TRBD1 matches at 7 bases. Per germline, CDR1 SGHVS and CDR2 FNYEAQ. CDR3 length: 13 residues. J lost 6 bases, V lost 5 bases, and 7 bases had no gene match. The CDR3 DNA follows: TGTGCCAGCAGCACCCCGACAGGGCTCGAGCAGTACTTC. It translates to CASSTPTGLEQYF.

This clone turned up a few times. The chain recombines TRBV18 with TRBJ1-2; D unclear. Per germline, CDR1 KGHSH and CDR2 LQKENI. The V end was cut by 1 base, the J end by 4 bases, with 19 bases between. The CDR3 is 17 residues long. The CDR3 here is CASSPRTPADSIYGYTF. The CDR3 region has the DNA TGTGCCAGCTCACCACGAACTCCGGCGGATAGTATCTATGGCTACACCTTC.

The J gene is TRBJ2-4, the V gene TRBV5-4; 7 nucleotides agree with TRBD2. J gave up 7 bases and V 0 bases, and 1 base lay outside the gene matches. CDR3 length equals 13 residues. Looked up from germline, CDR1 is SGHNT and CDR2 is YYREEE (reference sequence). The CDR3 reads CASSLVGGNIQYF. For the CDR3, the DNA is TGTGCCAGCAGCTTGGTGGGGGGGAACATTCAGTACTTC.

Comments on this clone: This CDR3 is also generated by other DNA sequences in the sample. V is TRBV6-4 and J is TRBJ2-3, with 8 bases identical to TRBD2. The CDR3 has 15 residues. After removal of 0 bases from V and 4 bases from J, the junction contained 3 bases not matched to a gene. Germline CDR1 and CDR2: MRHNA and SNTAGT. The CDR3: CASSDSLAGADTQYF. Written as DNA, the CDR3 is TGTGCCAGCAGTGACTCTCTAGCGGGTGCAGATACGCAGTATTTT.

J is TRBJ2-7 and V is TRBV5-6; 7 bases are shared with TRBD1. CDR1 and CDR2 from the germline V gene are SGHDT and YYEEEE. The V gene end was trimmed by 3 bases and the J gene end by 0 bases; junction bases not matched to a gene: 6. The length of the CDR3 is 15 residues. In DNA form, the CDR3 reads TGTGCCAGCAGCTCCCCGGACAGGTACTCCTACGAGCAGTACTTC. Protein: CASSSPDRYSYEQYF.

This clone was seen just once. The gene calls are TRBV5-1 and TRBJ2-1; D is unclear. The length of the CDR3 is 15 residues. The germline V gene encodes CDR1 SGHRS and CDR2 YFSETQ. The V end was cut by 2 bases, the J end by 10 bases, with 19 bases between. In DNA form, the CDR3 reads TGCGCCAGCAGCTTCGTGGAAGTTCGGAGATCGGAGCAGTTCTTC. Protein sequence: CASSFVEVRRSEQFF.

The chain combines TRBV7-8 with TRBJ2-2, with 10 bases aligning to TRBD2. Germline V gene sequence: CDR1 SGHVS, CDR2 FQNEAQ. The CDR3 consists of 15 residues. V was clipped by 11 bases and J by 7 bases; unmatched bases: 13. The CDR3: CAGRLAGDRGGELFF. The CDR3 coding sequence is TGTGCCGGTCGGCTAGCGGGAGATCGGGGCGGGGAGCTGTTTTTT.

This clone came up once. The germline gene is not matched at one end of the junction; a read error may be the cause. J is TRBJ2-2 and V is TRBV7-3; 8 positions agree with TRBD1. The CDR3 is 15 residues long. Germline-derived CDR1 and CDR2 are SGHTA and FQGTGA. The CDR3 DNA follows: TGTGCCAGTAGCTACGACAGGGGCCCCACCGGGGAGCTGTTTTTT. It yields the protein CASSYDRGPTGELFF.

This chain joins TRBV10-3 and TRBJ2-7; 8 nucleotides line up with TRBD1. Looked up from germline, CDR1 is ENHRY and CDR2 is SYGVKD. Losses at the gene ends were 6 bases for V and 3 bases for J; bases not matched to a gene: 7. This CDR3 region has 14 residues. The CDR3 nucleotides are TGTGCCATCAGCGCAAGGGACAGGAACTACGAGCAGTACTTC. It is translated as CAISARDRNYEQYF.

The V and J genes are TRBV30 and TRBJ2-5; 10 nucleotides line up with TRBD2. Trimming took 0 bases from V and 5 from J; bases not matched to a gene: 12. The CDR3 sequence is 17 residues long. Germline V lookup: CDR1 GTSNPN, CDR2 SVGIG (reference sequence). DNA for the CDR3: TGTGCCTGGAGTGTATTAGCGGGGGGTTATTATGTTGAGACCCAGTACTTC. Its protein is CAWSVLAGGYYVETQYF.

The V and J genes are TRBV4-2 and TRBJ1-2; perhaps TRBD1 as D (5 bases). The V end lost 4 bases, the J end lost 8 bases, and 14 bases lay between the germline ends. Germline V gene lookup returns CDR1 LGHNA and CDR2 YNFKEQ. This CDR3 contains 13 residues. The CDR3 protein is CASSLRRGYGYTF. CDR3 nucleotide sequence: TGTGCCAGCAGCCTGCGAAGGGGTTACGGCTACACCTTC.

Comments on this clone: One junction end disagrees with the germline gene, perhaps due to a read error. The chain combines TRBV7-9 with TRBJ2-5, with 9 bases lining up with TRBD1. The germline V gene has CDR1 SEHNR and CDR2 FQNEAQ (reference sequence). This CDR3 spans 15 amino acids. This CDR3 is CSSRPGQGRVETQYF. The CDR3 DNA follows: TGTTCCAGCAGACCGGGACAGGGTAGAGTTGAGACCCAGTACTTC.

V is TRBV11-2 and J is TRBJ2-1; a possible D gene is TRBD1 (5 bases). The ends were cut back, 4 bases at V and 7 bases at J, with 29 bases in the middle. Germline CDR1 is SGHAT and CDR2 is FQNNGV. This CDR3 contains 19 residues. The CDR3 DNA sequence: TGTGCCAGCAGCTATAGGATGGGGCTAAAACCCTTTTTAGATAATGAGCAGTTCTTC. This gives the protein CASSYRMGLKPFLDNEQFF. Based on the CDR3 plus reference TRBV11-2 and TRBJ2-1, the full variable domain is EAGVAQSPRYKIIEKRQSVAFWCNPISGHATLYWYQQILGQGPKLLIQFQNNGVVDDSQLPKDRFSAERLKGVDSTLKIQPAKLEDSAVYLCASSYRMGLKPFLDNEQFFGPGTRLTVL.

The V and J genes are TRBV27 and TRBJ1-1; D call uncertain. In germline, CDR1 is MNHEY, CDR2 SMNVEV (reference sequence). The V end lost 2 bases, the J end lost 1 base, and 5 bases lay between the germline ends. This CDR3 region has 13 residues. CDR3 loop: CASSLTANTEAFF. The CDR3 nucleotides are TGTGCCAGCAGTTTAACAGCGAACACTGAAGCTTTCTTT.

This chain uses TRBV5-1 with TRBJ1-2; weak D call: TRBD1 (5 bases). Trimming pared 0 bases from V and 6 bases from J, leaving 6 bases between. There are 12 residues in the CDR3. CDR1 and CDR2 (germline): SGHRS, YFSETQ. The CDR3 DNA sequence: TGCGCCAGCAGCTTGGCAGGGCATGGCTACACCTTC. Translating it yields CASSLAGHGYTF.